The 2 T cell receptor beta chains presented below share a single source sample, sequenced in a study of blood T cell repertoires in COVID-19. Method: immunoSEQ multiplex PCR; TCRdb's copy keeps in-frame clones and lacks some. The sample records about 140,000 clones, around nine tenths being singletons. Specimen: peripheral blood. The receptors come from a human donor in a cohort sampled during active COVID-19.

In its sample, this clone was seen a few times. The chain couples TRBV30 to TRBJ1-5; maybe TRBD1 (6 bases). V was pared by 0 bases and J by 7 bases, with 10 bases between. CDR3 length: 13 amino acids. Germline CDR1 and CDR2: GTSNPN and SVGIG (reference sequence). Here the CDR3 reads CAWSVPGGQPQHF. The CDR3 coding sequence is TGTGCCTGGAGTGTACCTGGGGGCCAGCCCCAGCATTTT. Supplemented by reference TRBV30 and TRBJ1-5, the full variable domain reads SQTIHQWPATLVQPVGSPLSLECTVEGTSNPNLYWYRQAAGRGLQLLFYSVGIGQISSEVPQNLSASRPQDRQFILSSKKLLLSDSGFYLCAWSVPGGQPQHFGDGTRLSIL.

This clone is a singleton in its sample. This chain links TRBV3-1 (or the pseudogene TRBV3-2) with TRBJ1-2, with no clear D. CDR3 length: 15 residues. V was trimmed by 0 bases and J by 6 bases, leaving 14 bases between them. Germline V gene sequence: CDR1 LGHDT, CDR2 YNNKEL (reference sequence). CDR3 sequence (DNA): TGTGCCAGCAGCCAAGATGCCTCCCCCGGGAATGGCTACACCTTC. It is translated as CASSQDASPGNGYTF.